This passage covers 8 T cell receptor beta chains from one sample sequenced in a study of PD-L1 blockade in urothelial cancer. Generated by immunoSEQ multiplex PCR, the TCRdb table keeps only in-frame clones and is missing some. The sample lists tens of thousands of clones, approximately 85% occurring once. As to time point: peripheral blood 6 weeks after treatment start. Sequencing was performed on PBMCs, taken around atezolizumab (anti-PD-L1) treatment. The receptors come from a man aged 50 or older with urothelial cancer.

The rearrangement uses TRBV10-2 and TRBJ2-7; 7 bases fit TRBD2. V trimming: 7 bases; J trimming: 4 bases; junction bases outside the gene matches: 13. Germline loops: CDR1 WSHSY, CDR2 SAAADI. The CDR3 totals 15 residues. CDR3 nucleotide sequence: TGCGCCAGCACCGAGGGTTGGGGGGGTATATACGAGCAGTACTTC. This sequence encodes CASTEGWGGIYEQYF.

V usage is TRBV7-9 and J usage is TRBJ1-2, with D possibly TRBD1 on 6 matching bases. V was cut by 5 bases and J by 1 base, with 14 bases left in between. The CDR3 loop spans 15 amino acids. Germline assignment: CDR1 SEHNR and CDR2 FQNEAQ (reference sequence). This chain's CDR3 is CASSTRGRHNYGYTF. In DNA, the CDR3 is TGTGCCAGCAGCACCAGGGGACGGCATAACTATGGCTACACCTTC.

The gene calls are TRBV12-5 and TRBJ2-2; 10 bases map to TRBD2. The germline V gene has CDR1 LGHNT and CDR2 FRNRAP. This CDR3 has 16 residues. J gave up 4 bases and V 5 bases, and 7 bases lay outside the gene matches. The CDR3 protein is CASGLGLASRTGELFF. The CDR3 bases are TGTGCTAGTGGTCTGGGACTAGCGTCTCGCACCGGGGAGCTGTTTTTT.

This sequence joins TRBV18 and TRBJ2-3, with 10 bases that match TRBD1. The V segment lost 3 bases and the J segment 4 bases; nucleotides outside the gene matches: 7. Germline V gene sequence: CDR1 KGHSH, CDR2 LQKENI. This CDR3 is built from 16 residues. The CDR3: CASSPIRQGAADTQYF. CDR3 in DNA: TGTGCCAGCTCACCCATAAGACAGGGGGCCGCAGATACGCAGTATTTT.

The gene calls are TRBV15 and TRBJ2-4; 9 bases line up with TRBD2. The CDR3 extends over 18 amino acids. CDR1 and CDR2 from the germline V gene are LNHNV and YYDKDF (reference sequence). J gave up 6 bases and V 3 bases, and 15 bases lay outside the gene matches. The CDR3 DNA sequence: TGTGCCACCAGCAGCTTTTGGCGGGGGGGCACCGGGCGAAACATTCAGTACTTC. Its protein is CATSSFWRGGTGRNIQYF.

The gene calls are TRBV6-6 and TRBJ2-7; 10 nucleotides agree with TRBD1. CDR3 length equals 15 residues. CDR1 and CDR2 (germline): MNHNY, SVGAGI (reference sequence). Germline trimming cut 2 bases from V and 4 bases from J; bases unmatched to any gene: 5. The CDR3 loop reads CASSYPGTGVYEQYF. CDR3 DNA: TGTGCCAGCAGTTACCCCGGGACAGGGGTATACGAGCAGTACTTC.

The chain is built from TRBV7-8 and TRBJ1-4; 7 nucleotides align to TRBD1. The CDR3 is 15 amino acids. V dropped 5 bases and J dropped 2; count of bases not matched to a gene: 5. The germline gives CDR1 SGHVS, CDR2 FQNEAQ. The CDR3 region has the DNA TGTGCCAGCAGCCAAACCAGGGGGACTAATGAAAAACTGTTTTTT. Encoded protein: CASSQTRGTNEKLFF.

The gene calls are TRBV6-1 and TRBJ2-1, with 7 positions matching TRBD2. Losses at the gene ends were 3 bases for V and 6 bases for J; bases not matched to a gene: 8. CDR1 MNHNS and CDR2 SASEGT come from the germline V gene. The CDR3 consists of 15 residues. CDR3 residues: CASSEMRELGNEQFF. In nucleotides, the CDR3 is TGTGCCAGCAGTGAGATGCGGGAGTTGGGCAATGAGCAGTTCTTC.